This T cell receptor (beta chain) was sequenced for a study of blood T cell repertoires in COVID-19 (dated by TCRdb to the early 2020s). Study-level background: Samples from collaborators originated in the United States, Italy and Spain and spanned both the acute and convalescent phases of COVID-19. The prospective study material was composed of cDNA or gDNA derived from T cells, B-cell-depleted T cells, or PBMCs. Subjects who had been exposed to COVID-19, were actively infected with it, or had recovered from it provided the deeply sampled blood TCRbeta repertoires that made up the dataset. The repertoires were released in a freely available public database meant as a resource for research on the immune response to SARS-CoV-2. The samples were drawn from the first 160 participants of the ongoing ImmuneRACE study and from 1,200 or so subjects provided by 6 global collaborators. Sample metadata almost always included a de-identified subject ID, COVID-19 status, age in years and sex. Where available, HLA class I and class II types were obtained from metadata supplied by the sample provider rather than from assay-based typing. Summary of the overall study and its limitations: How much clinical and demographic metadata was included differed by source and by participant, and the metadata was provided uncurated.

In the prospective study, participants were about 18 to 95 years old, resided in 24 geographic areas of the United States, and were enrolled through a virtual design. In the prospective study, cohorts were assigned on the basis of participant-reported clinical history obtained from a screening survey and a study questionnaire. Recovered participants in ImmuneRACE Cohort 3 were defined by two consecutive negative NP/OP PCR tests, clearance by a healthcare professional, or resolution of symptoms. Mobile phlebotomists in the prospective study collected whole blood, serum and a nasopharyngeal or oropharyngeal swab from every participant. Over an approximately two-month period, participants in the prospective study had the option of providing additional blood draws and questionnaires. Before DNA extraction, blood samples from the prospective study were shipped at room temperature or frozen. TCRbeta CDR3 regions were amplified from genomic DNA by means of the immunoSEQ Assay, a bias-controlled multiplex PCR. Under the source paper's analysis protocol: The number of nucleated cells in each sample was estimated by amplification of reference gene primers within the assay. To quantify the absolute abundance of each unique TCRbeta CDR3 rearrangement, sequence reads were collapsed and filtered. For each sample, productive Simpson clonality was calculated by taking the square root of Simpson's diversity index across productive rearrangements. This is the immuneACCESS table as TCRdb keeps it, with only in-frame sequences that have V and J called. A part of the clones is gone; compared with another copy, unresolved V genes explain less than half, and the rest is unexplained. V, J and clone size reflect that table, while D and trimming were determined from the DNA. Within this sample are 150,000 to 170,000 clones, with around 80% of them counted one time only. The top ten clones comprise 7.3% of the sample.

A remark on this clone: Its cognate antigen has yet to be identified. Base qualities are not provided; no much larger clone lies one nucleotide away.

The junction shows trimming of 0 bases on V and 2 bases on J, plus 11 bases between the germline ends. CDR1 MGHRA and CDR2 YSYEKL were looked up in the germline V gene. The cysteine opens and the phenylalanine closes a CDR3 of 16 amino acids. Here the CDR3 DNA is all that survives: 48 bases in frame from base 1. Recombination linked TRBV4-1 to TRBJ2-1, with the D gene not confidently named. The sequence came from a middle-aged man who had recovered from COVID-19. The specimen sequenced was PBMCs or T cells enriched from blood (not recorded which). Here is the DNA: TGCGCCAGCAGCCAAGATCTGGGCTTGCCCTACAATGAGCAGTTCTTC. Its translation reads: CASSQDLGLPYNEQFF.